This T cell receptor beta chain stems from a study of regulatory T cells in long-lasting Graves disease. Time point reported: newly diagnosed GD, antithyroid drugs for less than 3 months. From RNA extracted from PBMCs, the TCR library was made. Regarding the study as a whole: Newly diagnosed patients had higher TCR diversity than persistent Graves' patients did. There was favoring of TRBV28, TRBJ1-2 and TRBJ2-5 in persistent disease.

Concerning this clonotype itself: The antigen remains unidentified.

Arm-PCR of CDR3 regions and iRepertoire HTBI primers were the basis on which TCR beta libraries were built. MiXCR, run by TCRdb on the multiplex PCR reads, gives a single entry per CDR3 protein. The sample lists 410,000 or so distinct CDR3 sequences; under 15% were seen once. The CDR3 covers 11 residues. Trimming took 8 bases from V and 9 from J, leaving 13 bases between them. The V gene's germline CDR1 is SEHNR and CDR2 FQNEAQ (reference sequence). These data also featured in a second study, about T cells in Graves' hyperthyroidism and ophthalmopathy. From that paper: The HTBI primer set served for first-round RT-PCR of the TCR CDR3.

This TCR derives from a woman aged 25 to 39 with Graves disease. V and J are TRBV7-9 and TRBJ2-5; the D call may be TRBD1 or TRBD2 (6 bases each). Sequenced here: peripheral blood mononuclear cells (PBMCs), sampled at new diagnosis, from a patient treated with antithyroid drugs. The CDR3 DNA sequence: TGTGCCAGCGGGGGGCGGTGGGCCCAGTACTTC. Residues: CASGGRWAQYF.